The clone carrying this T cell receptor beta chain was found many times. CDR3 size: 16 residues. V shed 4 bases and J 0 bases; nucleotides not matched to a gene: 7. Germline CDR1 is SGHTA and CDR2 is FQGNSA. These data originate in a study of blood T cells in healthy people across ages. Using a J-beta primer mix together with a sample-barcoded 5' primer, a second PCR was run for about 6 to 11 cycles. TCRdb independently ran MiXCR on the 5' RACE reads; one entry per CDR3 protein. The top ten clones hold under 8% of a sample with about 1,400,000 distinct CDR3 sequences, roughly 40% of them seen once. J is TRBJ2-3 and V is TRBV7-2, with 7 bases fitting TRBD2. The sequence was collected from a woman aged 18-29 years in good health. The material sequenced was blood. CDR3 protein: CASSWRPSGSTDTQYF. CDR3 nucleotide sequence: TGTGCCAGCAGCTGGCGTCCTAGCGGTAGCACAGATACGCAGTATTTT.